This passage covers 6 T cell receptor beta chains from one sample sequenced in a study of identical twins. TCRdb used MiXCR to reprocess the 5' RACE reads, holding one entry per CDR3 protein. The repertoire holds 450,000 or so distinct CDR3 sequences, with approximately 15% as singletons. This sample was shared with a second study, whose subject was yellow fever vaccine responses in identical twins.

Input material: CD4+ T cells sorted from blood. These receptors all come from a young woman in good health.

This clonotype was recorded a few times. V usage is TRBV28 and J usage is TRBJ2-5, with D perhaps TRBD1 (6 bases). This CDR3 has 13 amino acids. Germline CDR1 reads MDHEN; CDR2 reads SYDVKM. Trimming took 3 bases from V and 6 from J, leaving 11 bases between them. Written as DNA, the CDR3 is TGTGCCAGCAGTTTCACAGGGCGGAAGACCCAGTACTTC. It encodes CASSFTGRKTQYF.

The gene calls are TRBV4-2 and TRBJ2-1; 7 bases match TRBD2. The germline V gene encodes CDR1 LGHNA and CDR2 YNFKEQ. Germline trimming cut 4 bases from V and 8 bases from J; bases unmatched to any gene: 14. This CDR3 contains 16 residues. The CDR3 loop is CASSPLTAGVQDEQFF. CDR3 nucleotide sequence: TGTGCCAGCAGCCCCTTAACGGCGGGAGTGCAAGATGAGCAGTTCTTC.

The rearrangement links TRBV3-1 to TRBJ1-1, with 8 bases identical to TRBD1. This CDR3 contains 12 residues. The trim removed 10 bases at V and 3 bases at J, leaving 4 bases unmatched. CDR1 and CDR2 from the germline V gene are LGHDT and YNNKEL (reference sequence). DNA for the CDR3: TGTGCCACCCTGGACAGGGACACTGAAGCTTTCTTT. Protein: CATLDRDTEAFF. Together with reference TRBV3-1 and TRBJ1-1, the CDR3 gives the full variable domain: DTAVSQTPKYLVTQMGNDKSIKCEQNLGHDTMYWYKQDSKKFLKIMFSYNNKELIINETVPNRFSPKSPDKAHLNLHINSLELGDSAVYFCATLDRDTEAFFGQGTRLTVV.

This chain joins TRBV6-2 or TRBV6-3 and TRBJ2-1; D remains ambiguous. CDR1 and CDR2 (germline): MNHEY, SVGEGT. The CDR3 length is 20 residues. Trimming removed 0 bases at V and 0 bases at J, with 21 bases between. DNA of the CDR3: TGTGCCAGCAGTTACTCGATGGGCGCGGTAACCGGGTACTCCTACAATGAGCAGTTCTTC. Amino acids: CASSYSMGAVTGYSYNEQFF.

The chain couples TRBV6-1 to TRBJ2-7, with 7 nucleotides matching TRBD1. The CDR3 loop spans 17 amino acids. CDR1 is MNHNS, CDR2 SASEGT, per germline. Trimming at V came to 5 bases and at J to 2 bases, leaving 15 bases not matched to a gene. The CDR3 loop reads CASSRQRQGTGAYEQYF. In DNA form, the CDR3 reads TGTGCCAGCAGTAGACAACGACAGGGTACGGGTGCCTACGAGCAGTACTTC.

This clonotype was found a few times. The chain uses TRBV29-1 and TRBJ2-1; 13 positions agree with TRBD2. Trimming cost V 7 bases and J 8 bases; bases outside gene matches: 14. The CDR3 sequence is 16 residues long. Looked up from germline, CDR1 is SQVTM and CDR2 is ANQGSEA. CDR3 region: CSARPGLAGKVDEQFF. The CDR3 region has the DNA TGCAGCGCGAGACCGGGACTAGCGGGAAAGGTGGATGAGCAGTTCTTC.